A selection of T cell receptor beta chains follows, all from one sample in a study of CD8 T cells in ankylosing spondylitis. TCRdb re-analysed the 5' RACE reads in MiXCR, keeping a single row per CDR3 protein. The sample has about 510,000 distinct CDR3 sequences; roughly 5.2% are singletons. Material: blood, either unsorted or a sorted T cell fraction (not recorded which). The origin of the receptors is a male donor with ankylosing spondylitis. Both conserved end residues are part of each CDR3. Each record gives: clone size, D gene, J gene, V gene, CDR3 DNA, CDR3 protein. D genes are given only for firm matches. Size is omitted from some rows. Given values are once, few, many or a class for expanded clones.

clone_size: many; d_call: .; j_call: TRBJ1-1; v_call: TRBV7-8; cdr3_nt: TGTGCCAGCAGCCCCCGGGGGGGAACTGAAGCTTTCTTT; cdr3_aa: CASSPRGGTEAFF
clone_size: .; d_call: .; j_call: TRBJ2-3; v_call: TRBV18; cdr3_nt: TGTGCCAGCTCACCCAACAGGGAGGATACGCAGTATTTT; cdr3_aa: CASSPNREDTQYF
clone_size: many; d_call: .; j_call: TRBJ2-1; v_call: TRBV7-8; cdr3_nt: TGTGCCAGCAGCTTACGGGGTGGTCGCTCCTACAATGAGCAGTTCTTC; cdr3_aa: CASSLRGGRSYNEQFF
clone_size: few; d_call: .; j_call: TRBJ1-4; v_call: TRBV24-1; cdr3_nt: TGTGCCACCAGTGATCCACGAGGGACCAGTGAAAAACTGTTTTTT; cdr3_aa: CATSDPRGTSEKLFF
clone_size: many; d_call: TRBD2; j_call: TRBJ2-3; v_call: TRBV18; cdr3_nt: TGTGCCAGCTCCCCGCCGGGACTAGGGCCAGATACGCAGTATTTT; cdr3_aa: CASSPPGLGPDTQYF
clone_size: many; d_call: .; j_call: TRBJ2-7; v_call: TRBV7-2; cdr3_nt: TGTGCCAGCAGCCCGGCTAACATCCCCGAGCAGTACTTC; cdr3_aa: CASSPANIPEQYF
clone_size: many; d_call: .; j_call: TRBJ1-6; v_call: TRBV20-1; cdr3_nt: TGCAGTGCTAAAGTGAGTGAGGGTTCACCCCTCCACTTT; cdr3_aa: CSAKVSEGSPLHF
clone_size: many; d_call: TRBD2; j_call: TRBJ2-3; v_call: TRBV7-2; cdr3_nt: TGTGCCAGCAGCCCCGGGACTAGCGGGATCTCAGATACGCAGTATTTT; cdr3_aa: CASSPGTSGISDTQYF
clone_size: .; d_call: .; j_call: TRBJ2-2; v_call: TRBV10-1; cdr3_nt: TGCGCCAGCAGTGAATTAGGGTCGGGTCTGGACACCGGGGAGCTGTTTTTT; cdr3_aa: CASSELGSGLDTGELFF
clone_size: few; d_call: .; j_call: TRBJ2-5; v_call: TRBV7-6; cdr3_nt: TGTGCCAGCAGCCCAGAGAACCAAGAGACCCAGTACTTC; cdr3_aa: CASSPENQETQYF
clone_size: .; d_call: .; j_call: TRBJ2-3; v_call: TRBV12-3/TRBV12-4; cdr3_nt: TGTGCCAGCAGGACGACAGTCACGAATACGCAGTATTTT; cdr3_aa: CASRTTVTNTQYF
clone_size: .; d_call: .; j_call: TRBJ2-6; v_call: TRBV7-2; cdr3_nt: TGTGCCAGCAGCCCCGGCAGGGACCACTCTGGGGCCAACGTCCTGACTTTC; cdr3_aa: CASSPGRDHSGANVLTF
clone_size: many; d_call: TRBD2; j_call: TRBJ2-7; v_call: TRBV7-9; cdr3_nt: TGTGCCAGCAGCACTCGACTAGCGGGGGACCTCTACGAGCAGTACTTC; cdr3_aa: CASSTRLAGDLYEQYF
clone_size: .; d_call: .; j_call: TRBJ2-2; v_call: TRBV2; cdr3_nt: TGTGCCAGTCGCCTGGATGACACCGGGGAGCTGTTTTTT; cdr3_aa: CASRLDDTGELFF
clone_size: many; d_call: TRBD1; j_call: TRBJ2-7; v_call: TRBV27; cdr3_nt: TGTGCCAGCAGGGGACAGGGAGCGTCCGAGCAGTACTTC; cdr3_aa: CASRGQGASEQYF
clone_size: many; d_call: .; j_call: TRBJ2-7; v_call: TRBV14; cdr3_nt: TGTGCCAGCAGCCGTGAATCCGGAATCTCCTACGAGCAGTACTTC; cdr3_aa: CASSRESGISYEQYF
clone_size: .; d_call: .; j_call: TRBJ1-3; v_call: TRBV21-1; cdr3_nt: TGTGCCAGCAGCAAACTTCGGGTCACCTCTGGAAACACCATATATTTT; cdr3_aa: CASSKLRVTSGNTIYF
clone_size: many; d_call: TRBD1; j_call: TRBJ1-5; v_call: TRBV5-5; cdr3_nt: TGTGCCAGCAGCTTGTTTTGGGACAGGGGTGTGAAGCCCCAGCATTTT; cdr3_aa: CASSLFWDRGVKPQHF
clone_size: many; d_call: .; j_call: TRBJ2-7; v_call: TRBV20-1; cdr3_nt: TGCAGTGCTTTGATATTGGACGAGTCCTACGAGCAGTACTTC; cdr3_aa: CSALILDESYEQYF
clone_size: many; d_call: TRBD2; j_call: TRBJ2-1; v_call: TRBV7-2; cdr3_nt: TGTGCCAGCAGCCGGGGACTAGCGGAAGGGGAGCAGTTCTTC; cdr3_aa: CASSRGLAEGEQFF
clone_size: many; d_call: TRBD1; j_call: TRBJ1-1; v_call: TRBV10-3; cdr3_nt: TGTGCCATCAGTGTTACAGGGGGCTCCGAAGCTTTCTTT; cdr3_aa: CAISVTGGSEAFF
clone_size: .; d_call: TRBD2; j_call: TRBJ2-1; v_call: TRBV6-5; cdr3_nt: TGTGCCAGCAGTTACACTACTAGCGGGAGTGACAATGAGCAGTTCTTC; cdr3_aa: CASSYTTSGSDNEQFF
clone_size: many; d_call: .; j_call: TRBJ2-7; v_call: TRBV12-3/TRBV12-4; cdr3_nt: TGTGCCAGCAGCCTTTCCGGGACACCAATTCCCACCTACGAGCAGTACTTC; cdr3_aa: CASSLSGTPIPTYEQYF
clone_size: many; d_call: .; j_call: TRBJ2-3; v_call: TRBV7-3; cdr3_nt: TGTGCCAGCAGCCCCAGCTTCGACGTGACGCAGTATTTT; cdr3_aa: CASSPSFDVTQYF
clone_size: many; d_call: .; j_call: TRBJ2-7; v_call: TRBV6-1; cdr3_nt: TGTGCCAGCAGACCTCACGTGAAGAACGAGCAGTACTTC; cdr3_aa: CASRPHVKNEQYF
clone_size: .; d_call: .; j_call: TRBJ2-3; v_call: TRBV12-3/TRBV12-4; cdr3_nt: TGTGCCAGCATTGAGGGGGGCACAGATACGCAGTATTTT; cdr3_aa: CASIEGGTDTQYF
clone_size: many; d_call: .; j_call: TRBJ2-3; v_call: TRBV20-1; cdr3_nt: TGCAGTGCTTACAGCGGCACAGATACGCAGTATTTT; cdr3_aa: CSAYSGTDTQYF